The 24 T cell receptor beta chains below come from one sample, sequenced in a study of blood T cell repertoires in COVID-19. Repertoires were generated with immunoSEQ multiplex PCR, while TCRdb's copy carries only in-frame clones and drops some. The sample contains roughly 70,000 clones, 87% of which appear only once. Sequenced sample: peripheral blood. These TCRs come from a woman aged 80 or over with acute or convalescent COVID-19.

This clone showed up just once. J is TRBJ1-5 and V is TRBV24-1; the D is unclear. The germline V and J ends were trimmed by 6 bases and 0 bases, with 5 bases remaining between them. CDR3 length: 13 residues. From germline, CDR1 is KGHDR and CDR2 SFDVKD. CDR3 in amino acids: CATSPSSNQPQHF. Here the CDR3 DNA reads TGTGCCACCAGTCCCTCTAGCAATCAGCCCCAGCATTTT.

CDR3 protein: CASSSPVVRGANEQFF. The CDR3 region has the DNA TGTGCCAGCAGTTCCCCGGTGGTGCGGGGGGCCAATGAGCAGTTCTTC. V gene TRBV28 combines with J gene TRBJ2-1; TRBD2 aligns across 8 bases. V lost 4 bases to trimming and J lost 6 bases; unmatched junction nucleotides: 11. Germline V gene lookup returns CDR1 MDHEN and CDR2 SYDVKM. The CDR3 is 16 residues long. Supplemented by reference TRBV28 and TRBJ2-1, the full variable domain reads DVKVTQSSRYLVKRTGEKVFLECVQDMDHENMFWYRQDPGLGLRLIYFSYDVKMKEKGDIPEGYSVSREKKERFSLILESASTNQTSMYLCASSSPVVRGANEQFFGPGTRLTVL.

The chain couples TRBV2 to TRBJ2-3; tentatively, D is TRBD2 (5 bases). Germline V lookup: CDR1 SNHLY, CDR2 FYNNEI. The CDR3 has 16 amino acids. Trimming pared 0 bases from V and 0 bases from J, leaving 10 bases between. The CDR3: CASSEARVMSTDTQYF. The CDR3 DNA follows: TGTGCCAGCAGTGAAGCGCGGGTAATGAGCACAGATACGCAGTATTTT.

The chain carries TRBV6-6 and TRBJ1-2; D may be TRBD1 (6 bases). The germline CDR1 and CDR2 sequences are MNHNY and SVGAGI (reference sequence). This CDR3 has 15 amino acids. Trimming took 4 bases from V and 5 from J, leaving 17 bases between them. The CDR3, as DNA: TGTGCCAGCAGTTCATATGACAGGTCTGGGTATGGCTACACCTTC. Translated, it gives CASSSYDRSGYGYTF.

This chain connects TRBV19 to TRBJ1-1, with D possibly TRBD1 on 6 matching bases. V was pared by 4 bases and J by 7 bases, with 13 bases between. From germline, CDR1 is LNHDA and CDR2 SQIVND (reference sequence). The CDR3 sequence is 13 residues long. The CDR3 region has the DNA TGTGCCAGTAGTACCCCAGGGGCGAGTGAAGCTTTCTTT. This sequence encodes CASSTPGASEAFF. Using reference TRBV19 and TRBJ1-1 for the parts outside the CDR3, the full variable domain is DGGITQSPKYLFRKEGQNVTLSCEQNLNHDAMYWYRQDPGQGLRLIYYSQIVNDFQKGDIAEGYSVSREKKESFPLTVTSAQKNPTAFYLCASSTPGASEAFFGQGTRLTVV.

The CDR3 DNA reads TGTGCCAGCAGCTTAGTGGACAGAAGTCAAGAGACCCAGTACTTC. The encoded protein is CASSLVDRSQETQYF. This rearrangement joins TRBV7-2 to TRBJ2-5; TRBD1 might be the D (6 bases). Germline-derived CDR1 and CDR2 are SGHTA and FQGNSA. Trimming pared 1 base from V and 2 bases from J, leaving 11 bases between. CDR3 length: 15 residues.

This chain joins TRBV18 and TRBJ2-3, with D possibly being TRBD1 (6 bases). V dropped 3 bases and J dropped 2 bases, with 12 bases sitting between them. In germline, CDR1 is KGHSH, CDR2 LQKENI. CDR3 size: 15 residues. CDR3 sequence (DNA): TGTGCCAGCTCACCCTATGGGGGCTTCACAGATACGCAGTATTTT. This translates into CASSPYGGFTDTQYF. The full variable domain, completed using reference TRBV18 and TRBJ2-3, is NAGVMQNPRHLVRRRGQEARLRCSPMKGHSHVYWYRQLPEEGLKFMVYLQKENIIDESGMPKERFSAEFPKEGPSILRIQQVVRGDSAAYFCASSPYGGFTDTQYFGPGTRLTVL.

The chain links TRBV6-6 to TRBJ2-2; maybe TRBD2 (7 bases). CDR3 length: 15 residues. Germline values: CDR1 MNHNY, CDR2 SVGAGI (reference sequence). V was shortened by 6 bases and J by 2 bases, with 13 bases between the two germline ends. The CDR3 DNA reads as TGTGCCAGCAGACTGGGGGGGGCCAACACCGGGGAGCTGTTTTTT. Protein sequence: CASRLGGANTGELFF.

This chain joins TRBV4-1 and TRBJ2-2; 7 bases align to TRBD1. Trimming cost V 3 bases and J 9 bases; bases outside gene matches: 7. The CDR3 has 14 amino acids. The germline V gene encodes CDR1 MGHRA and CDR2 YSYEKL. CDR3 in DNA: TGCGCCAGCAGCCACCCGACAGGGATCCGGGAGCTGTTTTTT. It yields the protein CASSHPTGIRELFF.

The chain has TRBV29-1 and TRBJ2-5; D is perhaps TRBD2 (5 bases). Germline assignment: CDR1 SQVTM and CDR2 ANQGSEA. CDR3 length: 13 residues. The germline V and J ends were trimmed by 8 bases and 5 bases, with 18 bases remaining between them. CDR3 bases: TGCAGCTCCACGGGCGGGCCGGGGGAGACCCAGTACTTC. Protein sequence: CSSTGGPGETQYF.

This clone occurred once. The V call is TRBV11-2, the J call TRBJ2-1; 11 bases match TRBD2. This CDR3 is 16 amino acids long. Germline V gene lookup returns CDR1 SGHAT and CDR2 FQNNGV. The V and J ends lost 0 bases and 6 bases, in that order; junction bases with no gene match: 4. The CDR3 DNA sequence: TGTGCCAGCAGCTTAGATGTAGCGGGAGGGCTCAATGAGCAGTTCTTC. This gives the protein CASSLDVAGGLNEQFF.

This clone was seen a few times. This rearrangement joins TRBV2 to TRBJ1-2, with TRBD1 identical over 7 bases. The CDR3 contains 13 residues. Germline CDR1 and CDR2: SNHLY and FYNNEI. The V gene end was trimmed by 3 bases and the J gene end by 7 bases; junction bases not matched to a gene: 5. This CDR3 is CASSDAGGGGYTF. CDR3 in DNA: TGTGCCAGCAGTGACGCAGGGGGTGGTGGCTACACCTTC.

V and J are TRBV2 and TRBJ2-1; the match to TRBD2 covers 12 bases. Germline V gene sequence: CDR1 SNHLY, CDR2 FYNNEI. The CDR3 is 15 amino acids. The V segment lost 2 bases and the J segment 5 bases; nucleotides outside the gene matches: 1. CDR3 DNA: TGTGCCAGCAGTGAACTAGCGGGGGGGAACAATGAGCAGTTCTTC. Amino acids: CASSELAGGNNEQFF.

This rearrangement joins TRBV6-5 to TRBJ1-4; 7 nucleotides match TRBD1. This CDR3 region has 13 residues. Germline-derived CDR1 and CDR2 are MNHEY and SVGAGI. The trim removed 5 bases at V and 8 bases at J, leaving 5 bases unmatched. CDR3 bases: TGTGCCAGCAGTCAACAGGGGCGAGAAAAACTGTTTTTT. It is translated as CASSQQGREKLFF.

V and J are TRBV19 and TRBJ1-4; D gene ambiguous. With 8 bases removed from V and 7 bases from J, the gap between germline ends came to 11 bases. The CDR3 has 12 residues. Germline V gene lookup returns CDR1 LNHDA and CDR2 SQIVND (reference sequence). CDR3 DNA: TGTGCCAGTTCAAAGGTAGCTGAAAAACTGTTTTTT. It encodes CASSKVAEKLFF.

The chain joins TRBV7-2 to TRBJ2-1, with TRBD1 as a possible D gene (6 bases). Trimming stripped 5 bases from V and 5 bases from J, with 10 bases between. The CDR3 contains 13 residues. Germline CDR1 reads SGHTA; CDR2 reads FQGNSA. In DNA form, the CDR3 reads TGTGCCAGCAGCATATACAGGGACAATGAGCAGTTCTTC. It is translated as CASSIYRDNEQFF.

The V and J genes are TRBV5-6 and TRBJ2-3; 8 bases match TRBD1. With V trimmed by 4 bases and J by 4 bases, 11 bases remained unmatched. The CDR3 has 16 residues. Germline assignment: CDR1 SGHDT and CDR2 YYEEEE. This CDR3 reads CASSGPGQGRADTQYF. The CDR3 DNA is TGTGCCAGCAGCGGCCCCGGACAGGGCCGTGCAGATACGCAGTATTTT.

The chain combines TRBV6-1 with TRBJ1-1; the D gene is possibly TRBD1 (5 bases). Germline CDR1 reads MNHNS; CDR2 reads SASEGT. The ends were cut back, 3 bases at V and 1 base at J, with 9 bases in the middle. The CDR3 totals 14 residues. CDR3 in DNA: TGTGCCAGCAGTGATCACCAGGGGAACACTGAAGCTTTCTTT. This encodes CASSDHQGNTEAFF.

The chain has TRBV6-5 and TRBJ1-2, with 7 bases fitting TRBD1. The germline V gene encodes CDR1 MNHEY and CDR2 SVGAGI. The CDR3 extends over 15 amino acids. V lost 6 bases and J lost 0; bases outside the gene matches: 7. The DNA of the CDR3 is TGTGCCAGCAGCATACAGGGGACTTCTAACTATGGCTACACCTTC. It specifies CASSIQGTSNYGYTF.

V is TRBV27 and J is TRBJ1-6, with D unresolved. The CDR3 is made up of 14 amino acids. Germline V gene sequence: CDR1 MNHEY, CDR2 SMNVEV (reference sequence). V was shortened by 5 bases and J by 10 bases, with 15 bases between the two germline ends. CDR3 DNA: TGTGCCAGCAGTGCGACCCCGGCGGGCTCACCCCTCCACTTT. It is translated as CASSATPAGSPLHF.

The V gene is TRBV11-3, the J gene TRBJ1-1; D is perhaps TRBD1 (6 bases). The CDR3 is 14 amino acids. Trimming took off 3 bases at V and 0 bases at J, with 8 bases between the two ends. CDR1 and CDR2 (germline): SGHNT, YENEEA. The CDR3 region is CASSLGGLNTEAFF. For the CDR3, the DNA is TGTGCCAGCAGCTTGGGGGGGCTGAACACTGAAGCTTTCTTT. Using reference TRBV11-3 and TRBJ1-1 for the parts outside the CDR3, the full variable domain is EAGVVQSPRYKIIEKKQPVAFWCNPISGHNTLYWYLQNLGQGPELLIRYENEEAVDDSQLPKDRFSAERLKGVDSTLKIQPAELGDSAVYLCASSLGGLNTEAFFGQGTRLTVV.

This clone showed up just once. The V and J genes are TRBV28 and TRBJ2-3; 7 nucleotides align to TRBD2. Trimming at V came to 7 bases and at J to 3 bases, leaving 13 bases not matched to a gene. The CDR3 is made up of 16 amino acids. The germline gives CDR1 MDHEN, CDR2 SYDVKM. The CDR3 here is CASTSAWRGTTDTQYF. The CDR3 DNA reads TGTGCCAGCACCAGCGCATGGCGGGGGACTACAGATACGCAGTATTTT.

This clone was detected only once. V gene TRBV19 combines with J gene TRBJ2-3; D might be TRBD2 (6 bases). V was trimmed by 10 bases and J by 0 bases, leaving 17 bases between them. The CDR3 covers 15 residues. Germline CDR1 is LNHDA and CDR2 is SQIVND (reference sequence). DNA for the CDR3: TGTGCCACCACCTTGGCTAGCGCTAGCACAGATACGCAGTATTTT. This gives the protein CATTLASASTDTQYF.

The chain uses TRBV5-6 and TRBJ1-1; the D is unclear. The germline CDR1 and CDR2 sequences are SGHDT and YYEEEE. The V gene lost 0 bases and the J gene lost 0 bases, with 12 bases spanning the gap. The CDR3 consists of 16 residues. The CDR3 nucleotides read TGTGCCAGCAGCTTGGTCGCGGATTTAGTGAACACTGAAGCTTTCTTT. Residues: CASSLVADLVNTEAFF.